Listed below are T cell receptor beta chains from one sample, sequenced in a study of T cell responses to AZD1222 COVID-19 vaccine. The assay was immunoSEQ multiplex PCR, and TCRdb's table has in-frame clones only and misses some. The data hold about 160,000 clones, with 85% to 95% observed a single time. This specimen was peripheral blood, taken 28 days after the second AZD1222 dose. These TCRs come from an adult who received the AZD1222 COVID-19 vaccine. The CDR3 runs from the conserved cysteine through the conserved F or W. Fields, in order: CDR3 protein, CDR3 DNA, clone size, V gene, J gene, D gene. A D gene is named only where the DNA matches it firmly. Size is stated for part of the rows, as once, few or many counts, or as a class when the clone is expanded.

CASSTVTGGAGELFF,TGTGCCAGCAGCACGGTAACAGGGGGGGCCGGGGAGCTGTTTTTT,.,TRBV5-4,TRBJ2-2,.
CASSPWTSGRETQYF,TGTGCCAGCAGCCCCTGGACTAGCGGGAGGGAGACCCAGTACTTC,.,TRBV9,TRBJ2-5,TRBD2
CASSQVGGGVDTQYF,TGCGCCAGCAGCCAAGTGGGTGGGGGGGTAGATACGCAGTATTTT,.,TRBV4-1,TRBJ2-3,TRBD2
CASSLGAAAAGGPYNEQFF,TGTGCCAGCAGCTTAGGGGCTGCGGCCGCGGGAGGCCCATACAATGAGCAGTTCTTC,.,TRBV11-2,TRBJ2-1,TRBD2
CASSGLAALEETQYF,TGTGCCAGCAGCGGACTAGCGGCCCTAGAAGAGACCCAGTACTTC,.,TRBV5-6,TRBJ2-5,TRBD2
CASATGYTEAFF,TGTGCCAGCGCTACAGGGTACACTGAAGCTTTCTTT,.,TRBV28,TRBJ1-1,.
CASSVSGGQSSYNEQFF,TGTGCCAGCAGCGTGTCTGGAGGTCAGAGCTCCTACAATGAGCAGTTCTTC,.,TRBV9,TRBJ2-1,.
CASGAGAIRLTDTQYF,TGTGCCAGTGGGGCGGGAGCGATAAGACTCACAGATACGCAGTATTTT,.,TRBV9,TRBJ2-3,TRBD2
CASSLAWDYGYTF,TGTGCCAGCAGCTTAGCATGGGACTATGGCTACACCTTC,.,TRBV7-9,TRBJ1-2,.
CASREGINEQFF,TGTGCCAGCAGAGAAGGCATAAATGAGCAGTTCTTC,.,TRBV7-2,TRBJ2-1,.
CASSLVGRTNEKLFF,TGTGCCAGCAGCTTAGTAGGGCGCACTAATGAAAAACTGTTTTTT,.,TRBV7-9,TRBJ1-4,.
CASSLAGGGPHNEQFF,TGTGCCAGCAGCTTGGCCGGGGGAGGGCCCCACAATGAGCAGTTCTTC,.,TRBV5-4,TRBJ2-1,TRBD2
CASSSAGVEQFF,TGTGCCAGCAGCTCCGCGGGAGTTGAGCAGTTCTTC,.,TRBV9,TRBJ2-1,TRBD2
CASSFSLADYNEQFF,TGTGCCAGCAGCTTTTCACTAGCGGATTACAATGAGCAGTTCTTC,.,TRBV5-4,TRBJ2-1,TRBD2
CATSPSGTTYNEQFF,TGTGCCACCAGCCCGAGCGGGACTACCTACAATGAGCAGTTCTTC,once,TRBV15,TRBJ2-1,TRBD2
CATLAGAYSTDTQYF,TGTGCCACCCTGGCGGGAGCATACAGCACAGATACGCAGTATTTT,.,TRBV11-2,TRBJ2-3,TRBD2
CASSFRGNTGELFF,TGTGCCAGCAGTTTTAGAGGGAACACCGGGGAGCTGTTTTTT,.,TRBV28,TRBJ2-2,.
CASSSGTGPYQPQHF,TGTGCCAGCAGCTCCGGGACAGGACCCTATCAGCCCCAGCATTTT,.,TRBV5-6,TRBJ1-5,TRBD1
CASSSPGTGGQGYTF,TGTGCCAGCAGTTCCCCCGGGACAGGGGGCCAAGGCTACACCTTC,once,TRBV28,TRBJ1-2,TRBD1
CASSATSGSRYEQYF,TGCGCCAGCAGTGCGACTAGCGGGAGTCGGTACGAGCAGTACTTC,few,TRBV10-1,TRBJ2-7,TRBD2
CASSGTSGVSYNEQFF,TGTGCCAGCAGCGGGACTAGCGGGGTCTCCTACAATGAGCAGTTCTTC,.,TRBV9,TRBJ2-1,TRBD2
CASSPTPEGGYEQYF,TGTGCCAGCAGCCCTACGCCAGAGGGAGGGTACGAGCAGTACTTC,.,TRBV7-2,TRBJ2-7,TRBD2